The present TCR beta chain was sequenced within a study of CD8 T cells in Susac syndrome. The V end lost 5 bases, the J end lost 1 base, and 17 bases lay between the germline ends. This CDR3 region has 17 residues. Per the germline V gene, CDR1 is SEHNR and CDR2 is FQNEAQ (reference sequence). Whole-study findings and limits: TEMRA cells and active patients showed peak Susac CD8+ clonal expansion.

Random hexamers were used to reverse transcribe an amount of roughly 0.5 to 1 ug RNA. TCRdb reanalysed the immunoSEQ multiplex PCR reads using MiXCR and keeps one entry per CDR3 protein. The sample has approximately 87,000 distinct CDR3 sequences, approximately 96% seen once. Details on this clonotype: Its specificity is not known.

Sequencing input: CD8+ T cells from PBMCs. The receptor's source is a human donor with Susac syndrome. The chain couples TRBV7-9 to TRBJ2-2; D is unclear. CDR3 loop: CASSGYLLDGNTGELFF. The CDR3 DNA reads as TGTGCCAGCAGCGGGTACCTCTTGGACGGGAACACCGGGGAGCTGTTTTTT.